This T cell receptor (beta chain) came from a study of T cell responses to AZD1222 COVID-19 vaccine. Study-level information: Second-dose schedules of about 4 or about 12 weeks were combined.

Per germline, CDR1 SGDLS and CDR2 YYNGEE. Trimming cost V 4 bases and J 10 bases; bases outside gene matches: 14. The CDR3 totals 15 residues. The table came from immunoSEQ multiplex PCR; TCRdb's copy has only in-frame clones and leaves some out. Of approximately 140,000 clones listed, more than 85% were seen once; the top ten hold approximately 1.5%. Study-wide findings and caveats: The donors showed a predominance of white British ancestry and of females, with possible underestimation of clonal diversity.

With respect to this clone: Its antigen is currently unknown.

This TCR came from an adult in good health. The rearrangement links TRBV9 to TRBJ2-5, with TRBD1 identical over 9 bases. The sequencing here drew on peripheral blood, taken on day 0 of AZD1222 vaccination. This CDR3 is CASSPDGQGWVDQYF. For the CDR3, the DNA is TGTGCCAGCAGCCCGGACGGACAGGGGTGGGTTGACCAGTACTTC.